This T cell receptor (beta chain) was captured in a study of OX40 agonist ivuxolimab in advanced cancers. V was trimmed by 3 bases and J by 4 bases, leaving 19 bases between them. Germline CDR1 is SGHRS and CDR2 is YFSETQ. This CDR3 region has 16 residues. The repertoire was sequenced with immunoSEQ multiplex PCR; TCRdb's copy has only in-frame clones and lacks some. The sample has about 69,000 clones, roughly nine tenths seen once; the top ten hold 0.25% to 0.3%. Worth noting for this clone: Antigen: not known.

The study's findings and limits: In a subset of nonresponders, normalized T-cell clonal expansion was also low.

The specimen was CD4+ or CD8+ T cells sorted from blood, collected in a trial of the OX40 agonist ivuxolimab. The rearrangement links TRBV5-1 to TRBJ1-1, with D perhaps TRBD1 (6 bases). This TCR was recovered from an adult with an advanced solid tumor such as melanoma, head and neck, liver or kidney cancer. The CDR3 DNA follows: TGCGCCAGCAGCTGGGAAGGGGGACAACGAGCCACTGAAGCTTTCTTT. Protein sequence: CASSWEGGQRATEAFF.